This TCR beta chain was recorded in a study of OX40 agonist ivuxolimab in advanced cancers. Across the whole study: An agonistic anti-OX40 (CD134) antibody, ivuxolimab, was used to treat the patients. Eligibility rules accepted prior anti-PD-1, anti-PD-L1 or anti-CTLA-4 therapy, and around 44% had some. Overall study findings and caveats: Expanded peripheral T cell antigen specificity was not determined.

Germline-derived CDR1 and CDR2 are LGHNA and YSLEER. This CDR3 spans 16 amino acids. Trimming left V 1 base short and J 5 bases short, with 15 bases between. Of note for this clone: Its antigen remains unknown.

The data were produced by immunoSEQ multiplex PCR, yet TCRdb's version contains in-frame clones alone and is incomplete. Of tens of thousands of clones in the sample, about 81% were seen once. J is TRBJ1-3 and V is TRBV4-3; a weak D match, TRBD1 (5 bases). The sample in question was CD4+ or CD8+ T cells sorted from blood, obtained in a trial of the OX40 agonist ivuxolimab. The sequence was obtained from an adult with an advanced solid tumor such as melanoma, head and neck, liver or kidney cancer. The CDR3, as DNA: TGCGCCAGCAGCCAAGCCCCCCCGGGGGGAAGAAACACCATATATTTT. Translated: CASSQAPPGGRNTIYF.